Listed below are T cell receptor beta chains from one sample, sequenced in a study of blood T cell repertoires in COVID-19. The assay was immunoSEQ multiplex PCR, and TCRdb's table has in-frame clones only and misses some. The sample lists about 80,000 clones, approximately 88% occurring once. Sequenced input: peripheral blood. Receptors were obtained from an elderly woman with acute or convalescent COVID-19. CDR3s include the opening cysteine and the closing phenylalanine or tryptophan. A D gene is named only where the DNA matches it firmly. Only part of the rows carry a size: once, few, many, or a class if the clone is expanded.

TGTGCCAGCAGCTTAGCTGGGGCAAATTACGAGCAGTACTTC | CASSLAGANYEQYF | TRBJ2-7 | - | - | TRBV11-1
TGTGCCAGTAGGAACCGGGGGGGGTTGGACAGTAGCAATCAGCCCCAGCATTTT | CASRNRGGLDSSNQPQHF | TRBJ1-5 | - | - | TRBV19
TGTGCCAGCAGCCCGACGGGACAGGGAAGGTATTCACCCCTCCACTTT | CASSPTGQGRYSPLHF | TRBJ1-6 | once | TRBD1 | TRBV7-2
TGCGCCAGCAGCTTGGACAAGCGGAACACCGGGGAGCTGTTTTTT | CASSLDKRNTGELFF | TRBJ2-2 | - | - | TRBV5-1
TGTGCCAGCAGCCAAGCCGGGGTGAGGTCACCCCTCCACTTT | CASSQAGVRSPLHF | TRBJ1-6 | - | - | TRBV3-1/TRBV3-2
TGTGCCAGCAGCTTAATACCTAGCGGGGGGCCAAGCTCCTACAATGAGCAGTTCTTC | CASSLIPSGGPSSYNEQFF | TRBJ2-1 | once | TRBD2 | TRBV7-2
TGTGCCAGCAGTTACTCCGCGGGGAAAGAGAATTCATCCCTCCACTTT | CASSYSAGKENSSLHF | TRBJ1-6 | once | - | TRBV6-6
TGTGCTAGTGGCCCCCTAGCAACCGGGGAGCTGTTTTTT | CASGPLATGELFF | TRBJ2-2 | - | - | TRBV12-5
TGTGCCAGCAGACCCCAAGCGGGGGGGCCGCATGAGCAGTTCTTC | CASRPQAGGPHEQFF | TRBJ2-1 | - | TRBD2 | TRBV7-2
TGCGCCAGCAGCTTTGGCCAGACAGGGGTGAACACTGAAGCTTTCTTT | CASSFGQTGVNTEAFF | TRBJ1-1 | few | TRBD1 | TRBV5-1
TGTGCCAGCAGCGAAGGTGTGGTCCCGAGGAATGAAAAACTGTTTTTT | CASSEGVVPRNEKLFF | TRBJ1-4 | - | - | TRBV2
TGTGCCAGCAACGGACAGGACAGGGTTGTGCACGGCTACACCTTC | CASNGQDRVVHGYTF | TRBJ1-2 | - | TRBD1 | TRBV6-5
TGTGCCAGCAGCAACGGACTAGCGGGAAACGAGCAGTACTTC | CASSNGLAGNEQYF | TRBJ2-7 | - | - | TRBV21-1
TGTGCCAGTAGTATGAATCGGGACAGGGGGGCCCTTTATAGCAATCAGCCCCAGCATTTT | CASSMNRDRGALYSNQPQHF | TRBJ1-5 | - | TRBD1 | TRBV19
TGTGCCATCAGCCTGGGACAGGGGAGCGCTGAAGCTTTCTTT | CAISLGQGSAEAFF | TRBJ1-1 | - | TRBD1 | TRBV10-3
TGTGCCAGCAGCTTACGGGGTCGGCCCGGGGAGACCCAGTACTTC | CASSLRGRPGETQYF | TRBJ2-5 | - | - | TRBV7-3
TGTGCCAGCAGCCAATGGGCAGAAGCCAAAAACATTCAGTACTTC | CASSQWAEAKNIQYF | TRBJ2-4 | - | - | TRBV16
TGCGCCAGCAGCATATGGTCGGGAAAGAGCTCCTACAATGAGCAGTTCTTC | CASSIWSGKSSYNEQFF | TRBJ2-1 | - | - | TRBV5-1
TGTGCCAGCTCACCAAGACAACCCCCGGAGACCCAGTACTTC | CASSPRQPPETQYF | TRBJ2-5 | - | - | TRBV18
TGTGCCAGCAGCTTGGGGACAGCCGTTTACACCTTC | CASSLGTAVYTF | TRBJ1-2 | - | - | TRBV5-6
TGTGCCAGCAGCTTAGATGGGCAGGATCAGTTCTTC | CASSLDGQDQFF | TRBJ2-1 | - | - | TRBV11-2
TGTGCCAGCTCTACAACTAGCTACAATGAGCAGTTCTTC | CASSTTSYNEQFF | TRBJ2-1 | - | - | TRBV18
TGTGCCAGCAGCCAAAACAGGGGCGATCAGCCCCAGCATTTT | CASSQNRGDQPQHF | TRBJ1-5 | - | TRBD1 | TRBV11-2
- | CASRFTVAEGNRDTQYF | TRBJ2-3 | - | - | TRBV12-2
TGTGCCAGCAGTTCCCGGACAGGGACAGGCTACACCTTC | CASSSRTGTGYTF | TRBJ1-2 | few | TRBD1 | TRBV2
TGCGCCAGCAGCTTGTATACGGCTCAGGATGGCTACACCTTC | CASSLYTAQDGYTF | TRBJ1-2 | - | - | TRBV5-1